This T cell receptor (beta chain) emerged from a study of regulatory T cells in long-lasting Graves disease. This sample's time point: newly diagnosed GD, antithyroid drugs for less than 3 months. From RNA extracted from PBMCs, the TCR library was made. This CDR3 region has 16 residues. With 3 bases removed from V and 3 bases from J, the gap between germline ends came to 18 bases. Germline loops: CDR1 MDHEN, CDR2 SYDVKM. With iRepertoire HTBI primers and Arm-PCR of CDR3 regions, TCR beta libraries were built. TCRdb re-analysed the multiplex PCR reads in MiXCR, keeping a single row per CDR3 protein. The data show roughly 400,000 distinct CDR3 sequences, roughly 17% seen once. The same sample was also used in a study of T cells in Graves' hyperthyroidism and ophthalmopathy.

This clonotype was obtained from a woman aged 18-30 years with Graves disease. The material was peripheral blood mononuclear cells (PBMCs), obtained at new diagnosis, from a patient treated with antithyroid drugs. The chain carries TRBV28 and TRBJ2-7; a possible D gene is TRBD2 (5 bases). The CDR3 loop is CASSFLSDGGIYEQYF. Written as DNA, the CDR3 is TGTGCCAGCAGTTTCCTCTCGGACGGAGGAATCTACGAGCAGTACTTC.